This T cell receptor (beta chain) appears in the sequencing data of a study of lung T cells in sarcoidosis with Löfgren's syndrome. Across the study: Repertoire analyses centered on Löfgren's syndrome patients. Study-wide points: Paired TRAV12-1/TRBV2 TCRs showed CDR3 homology and preferential pairing. Versus controls, Löfgren's syndrome patients reportedly showed TRAV12-1 and TRBV2 as most expanded.

Trimming removed 2 bases at V and 3 bases at J, with 13 bases between. Germline-derived CDR1 and CDR2 are SGHRS and YFSETQ. The CDR3 consists of 15 residues. TCRdb re-called the reads through MiXCR, storing one row per CDR3 protein. The data show 15,000 to 20,000 distinct CDR3 sequences, roughly a fifth seen once. This clonotype was observed at least ten times. Its antigen is currently unknown. The sample was CD4+ T cells from PBMCs. This TCR was recovered from a human donor with sarcoidosis (Löfgren's syndrome or another form), or a control subject (not recorded which). This chain links TRBV5-1 with TRBJ2-3; possibly TRBD1 or TRBD2 for D (5 bases each). The CDR3 reads CASSLRGVKTDTQYF. DNA of the CDR3: TGCGCCAGCAGCTTAAGAGGGGTAAAGACAGATACGCAGTATTTT.